The clone carrying this TCR beta chain was detected a few times. What it binds is not known. This specimen comes from a study of cytomegalovirus exposure and HLA in healthy donors. 13 Jbeta primers and 60 Vbeta primers were used for the PCR. Here immunoSEQ multiplex PCR was the method, and the copy in TCRdb shows in-frame clones only, minus some. The sample lists some 130,000 clones, approximately 62% occurring once. General observations from the study: An analysis was carried out later, and it reportedly showed fewer N-insertions in an Asian-associated ancestry cluster than the roughly 670-donor mean.

V was shortened by 3 bases and J by 2 bases, with 8 bases between the two germline ends. Per the germline V gene, CDR1 is MDHEN and CDR2 is SYDVKM. This CDR3 spans 13 amino acids. Source material: PBMCs. This chain links TRBV28 with TRBJ2-7, with D uncertain. The sequence derives from a human donor in good health. CDR3 bases: TGTGCCAGCAGTTTCGGTCTAGCCTACGAGCAGTACTTC. As protein: CASSFGLAYEQYF.